This T cell receptor beta chain emerged from a study of T cells in Graves' hyperthyroidism and ophthalmopathy. Across the study: Initial diagnosis, before any treatment, was when peripheral blood was collected.

This clonotype has only a few counts. Using RNA transcripts as the source, TCR beta CDR3 regions were amplified. HTBI primers were employed in a first-round RT-PCR of the TCR CDR3. TCRdb re-called the multiplex PCR reads with MiXCR, one entry per CDR3 protein. This sample has 400,000 to 550,000 distinct CDR3 sequences; less than 25% occur once, and the top ten carry about 11%. CDR3 size: 13 residues. Germline V lookup: CDR1 KGHDR, CDR2 SFDVKD. The V end lost 3 bases, the J end lost 6 bases, and 10 bases lay between the germline ends. The source material was blood. This receptor was taken from a woman in her twenties or thirties with Graves' ophthalmopathy. The V call is TRBV24-1, the J call TRBJ1-2; D is unresolved. CDR3 coding DNA: TGTGCCACCAGTGATCCGGGGTCCAATGGCTACACCTTC. Amino acids: CATSDPGSNGYTF.